This TCR beta chain was sequenced in a study of T-cell reconstitution after alpha-beta-depleted transplantation in children. V was trimmed by 4 bases and J by 1 base, leaving 14 bases between them. This CDR3 spans 15 amino acids. Germline-derived CDR1 and CDR2 are SGHRS and YFSETQ. TCRbeta library preparation incorporated unique molecular identifiers. Using its own MiXCR run on the PCR reads, TCRdb lists one record per CDR3 protein. This sample has about 980,000 distinct CDR3 sequences, with about 29% found just once. In this sample, this clonotype turned up a few times. V and J are TRBV5-1 and TRBJ2-5, with D perhaps matching TRBD1 (6 bases). Material: PBMCs, mostly from graft donor cells, obtained 360 days after TCRalphabeta/CD19-depleted stem cell transplant. This sequence was found in a boy under three years old who had a stem cell transplant for SCID, so the T cells may come from the graft donor. CDR3 amino acids: CASSLLVGAQETQYF. CDR3 nucleotides: TGCGCCAGCAGCCTACTGGTGGGGGCCCAAGAGACCCAGTACTTC.